Below, 15 T cell receptor beta chains from the same sample are listed, as sequenced in a study of molecular identifiers for immune sequencing clone quantification. MiXCR, run by TCRdb on the PCR reads, gives a single entry per CDR3 protein. The repertoire includes about 65,000 distinct CDR3 sequences, 18% of them detected once, and about 1.4% sits in the top ten. The sample taken for sequencing was naive CD8+ T cells from blood, with Jurkat cell RNA spiked in. Regarding subset: FACS-sorted CD8+CD4-CCR7+CD45RA+ naive T cells. These receptors originate from a human donor in good health. Some libraries in this study had Jurkat cell RNA spiked in.

The table lists this clonotype with many counts. The junction departs from germline at one end; a sequencing error may be responsible. The chain links TRBV30 to TRBJ2-2; 8 bases are shared with TRBD1. CDR1 is GTSNPN and CDR2 is SVGIG in the germline V gene (reference sequence). The CDR3 is 15 residues long. Here the CDR3 reads CAWWGAGGHTGELVF. The DNA of the CDR3 is TGTGCCTGGTGGGGGGCAGGGGGCCACACCGGGGAGCTGGTTTTT. Looking up the rest from reference TRBV30 and TRBJ2-2 gives the full variable domain: SQTIHQWPATLVQPVGSPLSLECTVEGTSNPNLYWYRQAAGRGLQLLFYSVGIGQISSEVPQNLSASRPQDRQFILSSKKLLLSDSGFYLCAWWGAGGHTGELVFGEGSRLTVL.

For this clonotype: A single base separates this from a much larger clone, so it may be a read error. V gene TRBV7-8 combines with J gene TRBJ2-3, with 7 nucleotides matching TRBD2. Trimming removed 5 bases from V and 4 bases from J; junction bases left unmatched: 9. Germline V lookup: CDR1 SGHVS, CDR2 FQNEAQ. The CDR3 spans 15 residues. This chain's CDR3 is CASSDGLGYADTQYF. CDR3 nucleotides: TGTGCCAGCAGCGATGGACTAGGGTACGCAGATACGCAGTATTTT.

This clonotype was counted ten times or more. The chain has TRBV7-9 and TRBJ1-2; D not resolved. The germline gives CDR1 SEHNR, CDR2 FQNEAQ (reference sequence). The V gene lost 7 bases and the J gene lost 2 bases, with 14 bases spanning the gap. The CDR3 loop spans 14 amino acids. CDR3 loop: CASIQDNLNYGYTF. CDR3 bases: TGTGCCAGCATCCAAGACAATCTAAACTATGGCTACACCTTC.

This clonotype was counted a few times. The chain combines TRBV19 with TRBJ1-5; no clear D. V lost 3 bases, J lost 7 bases, and 7 bases lay in between. CDR1 is LNHDA, CDR2 SQIVND, per germline (reference sequence). The CDR3 spans 12 residues. The CDR3 region is CASSIERQPQHF. The CDR3 DNA sequence: TGTGCCAGTAGTATTGAGAGACAGCCCCAGCATTTT.

This clonotype was detected only a few times. This chain links TRBV3-1 with TRBJ2-2; D unresolved. There are 15 residues in the CDR3. V was shortened by 3 bases and J by 1 base, with 9 bases between the two germline ends. Germline V gene data show CDR1 as LGHDT and CDR2 as YNNKEL (reference sequence). CDR3 loop: CASSHTWGNTGELFF. Here the CDR3 DNA reads TGTGCCAGCAGCCATACGTGGGGGAACACCGGGGAGCTGTTTTTT.

This chain links TRBV29-1 with TRBJ1-2; a possible D gene is TRBD1 (5 bases). There are 13 residues in the CDR3. The germline V gene encodes CDR1 SQVTM and CDR2 ANQGSEA. Trimming cost V 5 bases and J 4 bases, with 14 bases left between them. CDR3 in DNA: TGCAGCGTTTTAGACAGCGAGCCCTATGGCTACACCTTC. It translates to CSVLDSEPYGYTF. Variable domain in full (rest from reference TRBV29-1 and TRBJ1-2): SAVISQKPSRDICQRGTSLTIQCQVDSQVTMMFWYRQQPGQSLTLIATANQGSEATYESGFVIDKFPISRPNLTFSTLTVSNMSPEDSSIYLCSVLDSEPYGYTFGSGTRLTVV.

This clonotype was found many times. The V and J genes are TRBV3-2 and TRBJ1-5. TRBV3-2 is a pseudogene locus. This CDR3 contains 13 residues. Here the CDR3 DNA reads TGTGCCAGCAGGAATGATAGCAATCAGCCCCAGCATTTT. This codes for CASRNDSNQPQHF.

This clonotype was found many times. This chain connects TRBV4-3 to TRBJ2-7; D not certain. The V end was cut by 1 base, the J end by 1 base, with 11 bases between. The CDR3 runs 15 residues. Looked up from germline, CDR1 is LGHNA and CDR2 is YSLEER. The CDR3 loop reads CASSQGSAVSYEQYF. The CDR3 nucleotides are TGCGCCAGCAGCCAAGGGTCGGCTGTATCCTACGAGCAGTACTTC.

This clonotype has a count of ten or more. DNA for the CDR3: TGTGCCAGCAGCACCGGGACTCCTAGTCCCCCCGCTTTCTTT. Translation: CASSTGTPSPPAFF. This chain connects TRBV5-6 to TRBJ1-1; tentative D call: TRBD1 (5 bases). Germline CDR1 reads SGHDT; CDR2 reads YYEEEE. This CDR3 contains 14 residues. V lost 4 bases to trimming and J lost 11 bases, with 21 bases between them.

This clonotype was recorded at least ten times. The chain joins TRBV11-2 to TRBJ1-4; no firm D call. The CDR3 contains 15 residues. The germline V gene encodes CDR1 SGHAT and CDR2 FQNNGV. The germline V and J ends were trimmed by 4 bases and 4 bases, with 13 bases remaining between them. The CDR3: CASSSRTEGNEKLFF. The DNA of the CDR3 is TGTGCCAGCAGCTCGCGAACAGAGGGTAATGAAAAACTGTTTTTT. The full variable domain, in which reference TRBV11-2 and TRBJ1-4 provide the parts outside the CDR3, is EAGVAQSPRYKIIEKRQSVAFWCNPISGHATLYWYQQILGQGPKLLIQFQNNGVVDDSQLPKDRFSAERLKGVDSTLKIQPAKLEDSAVYLCASSSRTEGNEKLFFGSGTQLSVL.

At least ten counts were recorded for this clonotype. The chain links TRBV29-1 to TRBJ1-1; 9 bases match TRBD1. Germline V gives CDR1 SQVTM, CDR2 ANQGSEA. V was pared by 4 bases and J by 8 bases, with 5 bases of the junction left unmatched. This CDR3 comprises 12 residues. CDR3 amino acids: CSVAGTGMEAFF. The DNA of the CDR3 is TGCAGCGTTGCCGGGACAGGGATGGAAGCTTTCTTT.

This clonotype was observed many times. This chain connects TRBV4-3 to TRBJ2-1; TRBD2 matches at 11 bases. Germline V gene lookup returns CDR1 LGHNA and CDR2 YSLEER. This CDR3 is 17 amino acids long. Trimming at V came to 1 base and at J to 5 bases, leaving 7 bases not matched to a gene. The CDR3, as DNA: TGCGCCAGCAGCCAAGCTCCGGGACTAGCGGAAAACAATGAGCAGTTCTTC. This encodes CASSQAPGLAENNEQFF.

About this clonotype: Possible read error: a much larger clone is one base away. This chain joins TRBV4-3 and TRBJ2-1; a possible D gene is TRBD1 (5 bases). Trimming removed 4 bases at V and 9 bases at J, with 13 bases between. The CDR3 runs 13 residues. Per germline, CDR1 LGHNA and CDR2 YSLEER. CDR3 DNA: TGCGCCAGCAGCCGATACCAGGGTTTTGAGCAGTTCTTC. This codes for CASSRYQGFEQFF.

This clonotype was recorded at least ten times. This chain joins TRBV27 and TRBJ2-3; maybe TRBD2 (6 bases). This CDR3 spans 15 amino acids. V dropped 6 bases and J dropped 4 bases, with 17 bases sitting between them. Germline V lookup: CDR1 MNHEY, CDR2 SMNVEV (reference sequence). The CDR3 nucleotides are TGTGCCAGCAGCCTCCTGCCTCCGGGGGCAGATACGCAGTATTTT. This translates into CASSLLPPGADTQYF.

Many counts were recorded for this clonotype. CDR3 DNA: TGTGCCAGCAGTTACTCACAGGGGGCCCAATACACTGAAGCTTTCTTT. Amino acids: CASSYSQGAQYTEAFF. V gene TRBV6-5 combines with J gene TRBJ1-1; 9 bases are a match to TRBD1. The V and J ends lost 0 bases and 3 bases, in that order; junction bases with no gene match: 5. The CDR3 contains 16 residues. CDR1 is MNHEY and CDR2 is SVGAGI in the germline V gene.